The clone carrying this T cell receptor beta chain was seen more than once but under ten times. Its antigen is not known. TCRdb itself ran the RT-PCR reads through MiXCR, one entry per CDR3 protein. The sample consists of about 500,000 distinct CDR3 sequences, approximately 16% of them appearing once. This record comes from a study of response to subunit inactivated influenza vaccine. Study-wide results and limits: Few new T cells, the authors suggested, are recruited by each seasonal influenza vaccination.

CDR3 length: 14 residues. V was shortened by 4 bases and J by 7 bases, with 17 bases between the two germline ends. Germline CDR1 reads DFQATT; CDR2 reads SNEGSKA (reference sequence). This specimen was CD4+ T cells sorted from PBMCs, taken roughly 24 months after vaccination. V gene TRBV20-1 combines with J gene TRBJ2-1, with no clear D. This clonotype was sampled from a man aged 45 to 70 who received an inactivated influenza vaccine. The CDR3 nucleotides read TGCAGTGCTACCCCGCGAACGAGTCATAATGAGCAGTTCTTC. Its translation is CSATPRTSHNEQFF.